This TCR beta chain originates from a study of response to subunit inactivated influenza vaccine. The CDR3 is 16 amino acids. Trimming removed 4 bases from V and 4 bases from J; junction bases left unmatched: 4. Germline loops: CDR1 SGHRS, CDR2 YFSETQ. TCRdb redid the calling of the RT-PCR reads with MiXCR, one entry per CDR3 protein. The sample carries under 550,000 distinct CDR3 sequences, about 8% recorded once. V is TRBV5-1 and J is TRBJ2-1, with 14 bases matching TRBD2. The clonotype was recovered from a man aged 50 to 75 who received an inactivated influenza vaccine. The specimen was PBMCs from blood, collected approximately 25 months after vaccination. The CDR3 loop reads CASSAGTSGGYNEQFF. The CDR3 nucleotides read TGCGCCAGCAGCGCCGGGACTAGCGGGGGATACAATGAGCAGTTCTTC.